This T cell receptor (beta chain) originates from a study of blood T cell repertoires in COVID-19. For the study at large: COVID-19 samples, acute and convalescent, were from the United States, Italy and Spain.

The CDR3 consists of 15 residues. CDR1 is LGHNA and CDR2 is YNFKEQ in the germline V gene. The V end lost 0 bases, the J end lost 13 bases, and 21 bases lay between the germline ends. Some clones are missing from TCRdb's copy, which holds only in-frame ones; the method was immunoSEQ multiplex PCR. The sample holds under 40,000 clones, approximately 95% seen once. Sequenced sample: peripheral blood. This TCR came from a male donor with active COVID-19. The chain recombines TRBV4-2 with TRBJ1-2, with D possibly matching TRBD1 (6 bases). The chain's CDR3 is CASSQETGKLRVCTF. CDR3 nucleotide sequence: TGTGCCAGCAGCCAAGAGACAGGCAAGCTTCGGGTTTGCACCTTC.